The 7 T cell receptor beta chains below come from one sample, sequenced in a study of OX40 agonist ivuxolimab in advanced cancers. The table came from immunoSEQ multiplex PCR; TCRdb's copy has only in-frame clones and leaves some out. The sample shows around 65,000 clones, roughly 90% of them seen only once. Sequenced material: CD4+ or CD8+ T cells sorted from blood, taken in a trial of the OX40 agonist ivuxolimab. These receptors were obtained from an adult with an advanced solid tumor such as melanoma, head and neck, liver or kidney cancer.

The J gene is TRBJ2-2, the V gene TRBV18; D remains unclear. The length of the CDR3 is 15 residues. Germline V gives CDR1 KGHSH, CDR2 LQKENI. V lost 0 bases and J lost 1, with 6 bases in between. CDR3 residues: CASSPPPLNTGELFF. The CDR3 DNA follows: TGTGCCAGCTCACCACCTCCGTTGAACACCGGGGAGCTGTTTTTT.

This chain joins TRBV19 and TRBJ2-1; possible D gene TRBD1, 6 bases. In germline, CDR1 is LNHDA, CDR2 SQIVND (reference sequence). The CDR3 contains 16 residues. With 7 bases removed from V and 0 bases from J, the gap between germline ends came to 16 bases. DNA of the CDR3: TGTGCCAGTACCGGCAGGACAGCAAGCTCCTACAATGAGCAGTTCTTC. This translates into CASTGRTASSYNEQFF.

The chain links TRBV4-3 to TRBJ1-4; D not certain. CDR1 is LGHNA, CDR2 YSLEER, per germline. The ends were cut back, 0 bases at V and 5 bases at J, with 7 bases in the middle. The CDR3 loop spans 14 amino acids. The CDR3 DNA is TGCGCCAGCAGCCAAGATCGGAGGAATGAAAAACTGTTTTTT. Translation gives CASSQDRRNEKLFF.

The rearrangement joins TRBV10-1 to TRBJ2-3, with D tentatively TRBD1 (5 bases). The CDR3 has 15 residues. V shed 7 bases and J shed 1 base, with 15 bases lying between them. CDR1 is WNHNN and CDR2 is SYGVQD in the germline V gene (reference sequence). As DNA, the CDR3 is TGCGCCAGCATATGGAAAGGGGTCCGCACAGATACGCAGTATTTT. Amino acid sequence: CASIWKGVRTDTQYF.

The CDR3 reads CASHFSGANVLTF. CDR3 sequence (DNA): TGTGCCAGCCACTTCTCTGGGGCCAACGTCCTGACTTTC. J is TRBJ2-6 and V is TRBV19, with D unclear. Germline-derived CDR1 and CDR2 are LNHDA and SQIVND (reference sequence). V was clipped by 9 bases and J by 0 bases, with 6 bases between them. The length of the CDR3 is 13 residues.

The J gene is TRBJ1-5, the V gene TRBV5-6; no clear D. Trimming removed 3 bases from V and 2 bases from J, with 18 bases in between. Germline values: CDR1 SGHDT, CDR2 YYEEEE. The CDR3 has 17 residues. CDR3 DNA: TGTGCCAGCAGCTGGTGGGGATCTCAGACTGGCAATCAGCCCCAGCATTTT. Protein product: CASSWWGSQTGNQPQHF.

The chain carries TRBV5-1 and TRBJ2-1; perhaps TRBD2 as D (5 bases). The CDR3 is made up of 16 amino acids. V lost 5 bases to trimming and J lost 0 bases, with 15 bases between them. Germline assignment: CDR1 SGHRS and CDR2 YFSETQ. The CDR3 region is CASRPGGRSSYNEQFF. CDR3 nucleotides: TGCGCCAGCAGACCCGGAGGACGAAGCTCCTACAATGAGCAGTTCTTC.